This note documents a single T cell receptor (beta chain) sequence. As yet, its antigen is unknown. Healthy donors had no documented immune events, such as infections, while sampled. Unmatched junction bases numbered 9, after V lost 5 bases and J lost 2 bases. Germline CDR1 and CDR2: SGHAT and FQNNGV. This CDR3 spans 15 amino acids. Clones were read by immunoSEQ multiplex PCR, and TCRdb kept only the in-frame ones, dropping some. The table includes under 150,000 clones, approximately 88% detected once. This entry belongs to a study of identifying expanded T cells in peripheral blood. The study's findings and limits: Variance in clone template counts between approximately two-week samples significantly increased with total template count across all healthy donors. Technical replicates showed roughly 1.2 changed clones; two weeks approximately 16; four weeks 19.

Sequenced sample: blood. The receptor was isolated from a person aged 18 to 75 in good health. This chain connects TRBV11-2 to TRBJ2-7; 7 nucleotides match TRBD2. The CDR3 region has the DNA TGTGCCAGCAGCCCCCGACTAGCAGGTCCCTACGAGCAGTACTTC. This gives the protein CASSPRLAGPYEQYF.